This record concerns one T cell receptor beta chain sequence. Template: tumor biopsy or peripheral blood genomic DNA, roughly 600-6,004 ng per sample. This sample is part of a study of T cells in tumors after PD-1 blockade. Looking at the study overall: Excluded were patients with checkpoint blockade, immunosuppressants, or radiotherapy or other anti-cancer therapy within 4 weeks.

This table comes from immunoSEQ multiplex PCR, and its TCRdb copy is limited to in-frame clones, with some not included. The repertoire holds 11,000 or so clones, with over 55% as singletons. This CDR3 is built from 15 residues. From germline, CDR1 is SGHRS and CDR2 YFSETQ. Trimming stripped 6 bases from V and 0 bases from J, with 13 bases between. V and J are TRBV5-1 and TRBJ2-1; tentatively, D is TRBD2 (5 bases). The material was tumor tissue, obtained before anti-PD-1 treatment. This receptor was obtained from a human donor with basal cell carcinoma. CDR3 sequence: CASKFGESSYNEQFF. In DNA form, the CDR3 reads TGCGCCAGCAAGTTCGGGGAAAGCTCCTACAATGAGCAGTTCTTC.